This T cell receptor (beta chain) was observed in a study of blood T cell repertoires in COVID-19. In its sample, this clone was seen once. Before being deemed recovered, Cohort 3 donors had two negative PCRs, clearance, or symptom resolution. How the authors handled the data: Researchers report that nucleated cell counts were estimated from reference gene primer amplification. Data came from immunoSEQ multiplex PCR; TCRdb stores just in-frame clones and leaves some out. V, J and clone size derive from that table, while D and trimming were established from the DNA sequence. Among approximately 200,000 clones listed, 84% were seen once. CDR1 and CDR2 from the germline V gene are ENHRY and SYGVKD. V was clipped by 10 bases and J by 12 bases, with 19 bases between them. CDR3 size: 12 residues.

The sample taken for sequencing was PBMCs or T cells enriched from blood (not recorded which). V and J are TRBV10-3 and TRBJ2-1; D possibly corresponds to TRBD2 (5 bases). This TCR derives from a man in his sixties who had recovered from COVID-19. CDR3 bases: TGTGCCACCGCTATCGGAGGAATGTGGCAGTTCTTC. Protein product: CATAIGGMWQFF.